Here is one T cell receptor beta chain with its context. This clonotype was seen more than once but under ten times. Its antigen remains unidentified. No qualities accompany the bases; no much larger clone lies one base away. These reads were obtained on an Illumina NovaSeq 6000. Using 5'RACE with constant-segment primers, TCRalpha and TCRbeta cDNA libraries were constructed, with sample barcodes and unique molecular identifiers added in the process. RNA was extracted from every sample with Trizol reagent. Amplification of the libraries took two PCR steps, and the second step added a second sample barcode plus Illumina TruSeq adapters. The libraries were sequenced on an Illumina NovaSeq using 2 x 150 bp paired-end reads. The authors' pipeline ran thus. Demultiplexing of reads and collapsing into UMI-guided consensus sequences were performed with migec v1.2.7. Using mixcr v2.1.11, UMI consensuses were aligned to TRA and TRB V and J templates and then assembled into clonotypes. A clonotype was counted as expanded or contracted only if both edgeR and NoisET called the change significant, with noise models trained on biological replicates. For edgeR calls, the thresholds were a false discovery rate-adjusted p below 0.01 and a log2 fold-change of 1. As an exploratory analysis of dynamics, PCA with hierarchical clustering was applied to max-normalized trajectories of the 1000 most abundant clonotypes. The CD4 or CD8 phenotype of responding clones was assigned using the separately sequenced CD4+ and CD8+ repertoires. The public reads were reprocessed in TCRdb via fastp at Q25 and MiXCR, keeping in-frame beta chains. Every CDR3 protein is listed once, alongside the most common genes and DNA of its rows. The V and J calls were determined by TCRdb, not by the authors. The sample data list 500,000 to 550,000 distinct CDR3 sequences, and around 21% of these were observed just once. The ten largest clones take up about an eighth of the sample.

The data derive from a study of T-cell memory formation after mild COVID-19 (dated by TCRdb to 2020 to 2023). Concerning the study at large: TCR sequence clusters from the two donors were found to be largely donor specific. The cohort comprised two young, previously healthy adult volunteers, one female and one male. Longitudinal TCRalpha and TCRbeta repertoire sequencing tracked T-cell clones expanding and contracting after mild COVID-19 in a couple of donors.

PBMCs were isolated by Ficoll-Paque density gradient centrifugation. The investigation overall reported the following: Clones that contracted from day 15 to 85 showed balanced CD4/CD8 phenotypes, whereas a second wave of clones that expanded from day 15 to 37 leaned towards CD4+. Only a couple of mild cases were covered by the study, and larger cohorts that include severe cases with pre-infection samples were considered necessary. The second-wave clones that peaked on day 37 were not confirmed to be SARS-CoV-2 specific. Contracting CD4+ clones appeared mostly in the CM and EM memory subsets, whereas CD8+ clones were enriched in EMRA. Some responding clones were detected in pre-infection memory, which suggested that pre-existing cross-reactive memory T cells had joined the SARS-CoV-2 response.

This sequence was found in an adult woman who had mild COVID-19 (a few samples of this study predate the infection). The sample titles of this study are shuffled in the database, so cell type and time point are left out; the donor was told from shared clones. The sequencing sample was made of PBMCs or a T cell subset sorted from them (not recorded which).

The CDR3 corresponds to CSVEGAWMETQYF. The DNA is TGCAGCGTTGAGGGGGCCTGGATGGAGACCCAGTACTTC. The V and J genes are TRBV29-1 and TRBJ2-5; tentative D gene TRBD1, with 6 bases matching. Taken from the germline V gene, the CDR1 and CDR2 loops are SQVTM and ANQGSEA. Deletion took 3 bases off V and 5 bases off J, with a span of 13 bases between the germline ends. The CDR3 numbers 13 residues from cysteine through phenylalanine. Only CDR3 DNA remains: 39 bases, in frame from the first base. Here the CDR3 is joined to the reference TRBV29-1 and TRBJ2-5 genes, and the full variable domain is: SAVISQKPSRDICQRGTSLTIQCQVDSQVTMMFWYRQQPGQSLTLIATANQGSEATYESGFVIDKFPISRPNLTFSTLTVSNMSPEDSSIYLCSVEGAWMETQYFGPGTRLLVL.